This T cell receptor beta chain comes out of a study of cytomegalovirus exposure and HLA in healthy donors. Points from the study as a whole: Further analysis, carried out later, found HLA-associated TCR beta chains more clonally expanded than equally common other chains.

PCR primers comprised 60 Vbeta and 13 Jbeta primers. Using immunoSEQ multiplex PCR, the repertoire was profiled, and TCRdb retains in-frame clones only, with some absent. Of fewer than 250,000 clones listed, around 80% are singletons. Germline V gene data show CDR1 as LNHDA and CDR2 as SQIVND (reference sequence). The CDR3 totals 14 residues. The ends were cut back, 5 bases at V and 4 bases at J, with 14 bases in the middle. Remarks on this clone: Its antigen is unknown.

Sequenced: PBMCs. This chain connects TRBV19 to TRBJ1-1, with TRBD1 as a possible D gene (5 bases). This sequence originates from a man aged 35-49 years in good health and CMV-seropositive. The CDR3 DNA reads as TGTGCCAGTAGTCCGGGTCTGGGGGGCACTGAAGCTTTCTTT. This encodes CASSPGLGGTEAFF.